These 21 T cell receptor beta chains came from one sample sequenced in a study of OX40 agonist ivuxolimab in advanced cancers. Produced via immunoSEQ multiplex PCR; TCRdb's table is partial and in-frame only. In the table there are 6,800 or so clones, roughly 70% of which are singletons. The material sequenced was CD4+ or CD8+ T cells sorted from blood, taken in a trial of the OX40 agonist ivuxolimab. These receptors came from an adult with an advanced solid tumor such as melanoma, head and neck, liver or kidney cancer.

Points on this clone: Germline and junction disagree at one end, which may indicate a read error. The J gene is TRBJ1-4, the V gene TRBV5-6; possible D gene TRBD1, 5 bases. Per the germline V gene, CDR1 is SGHDT and CDR2 is YYEEEE. CDR3 length equals 12 residues. CDR3 region: CASSLATGLSYF. The CDR3 region has the DNA TGTGCCAGCAGCTTGGCCACGGGACTGAGTTACTTT.

The chain is built from TRBV11-2 and TRBJ1-2, with TRBD1 as a possible D gene (6 bases). Germline lookup yields CDR1 SGHAT and CDR2 FQNNGV. V dropped 1 base and J dropped 4 bases, with 16 bases sitting between them. The CDR3 covers 16 residues. This CDR3 reads CASSLGFGGRAYGYTF. CDR3 in DNA: TGTGCCAGCAGCTTAGGATTCGGGGGGCGGGCCTATGGCTACACCTTC. The full variable domain, completed using reference TRBV11-2 and TRBJ1-2, is EAGVAQSPRYKIIEKRQSVAFWCNPISGHATLYWYQQILGQGPKLLIQFQNNGVVDDSQLPKDRFSAERLKGVDSTLKIQPAKLEDSAVYLCASSLGFGGRAYGYTFGSGTRLTVV.

A few counts support this clone. The J gene is TRBJ2-6, the V gene TRBV28; D is unclear. V was trimmed by 3 bases and J by 0 bases, leaving 6 bases between them. CDR3 length: 15 residues. Looked up from germline, CDR1 is MDHEN and CDR2 is SYDVKM. The CDR3 reads CASSFPHSGANVLTF. The CDR3 DNA follows: TGTGCCAGCAGTTTCCCGCACTCTGGGGCCAACGTCCTGACTTTC.

V usage is TRBV5-4 and J usage is TRBJ2-7, with D perhaps being TRBD1 or TRBD2 (5 bases each). V was pared by 3 bases and J by 1 base, with 14 bases between. The CDR3 sequence is 15 residues long. Germline values: CDR1 SGHNT, CDR2 YYREEE (reference sequence). DNA for the CDR3: TGTGCCAGCAGCTCTATAGGATGGGGGTCCTACGAGCAGTACTTC. Protein product: CASSSIGWGSYEQYF.

The rearrangement links TRBV4-3 to TRBJ1-4; the D gene is possibly TRBD1 (5 bases). Germline V gene sequence: CDR1 LGHNA, CDR2 YSLEER. V was trimmed by 0 bases and J by 10 bases, leaving 15 bases between them. The CDR3 is 15 amino acids. The DNA for the CDR3 is TGCGCCAGCAGCCAAGAACCGGGGCCAGACGGAAAACTGTTTTTT. Protein: CASSQEPGPDGKLFF.

J is TRBJ1-4 and V is TRBV4-1; D remains unclear. Trimming shortened V by 4 bases and J by 6 bases, and 15 bases separated the two germline ends. CDR3 length: 15 residues. Germline-derived CDR1 and CDR2 are MGHRA and YSYEKL. DNA for the CDR3: TGCGCCAGCAGCCGGGAACAGAGATTGCATGAAAAACTGTTTTTT. Translation gives CASSREQRLHEKLFF.

The J gene is TRBJ2-1, the V gene TRBV11-2; 14 nucleotides line up with TRBD2. Germline loops: CDR1 SGHAT, CDR2 FQNNGV. There are 15 residues in the CDR3. With 3 bases clipped from V and 5 bases from J, the junction kept 0 bases outside the gene matches. The CDR3 region is CASSLTSGRDNEQFF. CDR3 coding DNA: TGTGCCAGCAGCTTGACTAGCGGGAGGGACAATGAGCAGTTCTTC.

The gene calls are TRBV7-9 and TRBJ2-3; tentatively, D is TRBD1 (5 bases). The V end lost 1 base, the J end lost 1 base, and 12 bases lay between the germline ends. The CDR3 totals 16 residues. The germline gives CDR1 SEHNR, CDR2 FQNEAQ (reference sequence). The CDR3 here is CASSLGQSGGTDTQYF. The CDR3, as DNA: TGTGCCAGCAGCTTAGGACAGTCTGGGGGCACAGATACGCAGTATTTT.

There are a few counts of this clone. This CDR3 is CASSTGTAYNEQFF. As DNA, the CDR3 is TGTGCCAGCTCCACCGGGACGGCCTACAATGAGCAGTTCTTC. The gene calls are TRBV2 and TRBJ2-1, with D perhaps matching TRBD1 or TRBD2 (5 bases each). The V end was cut by 8 bases, the J end by 2 bases, with 13 bases between. CDR1 and CDR2 from the germline V gene are SNHLY and FYNNEI. The CDR3 is 14 amino acids.

This chain joins TRBV28 and TRBJ2-1; D ambiguous. CDR3 length equals 12 residues. Looked up from germline, CDR1 is MDHEN and CDR2 is SYDVKM. Trimming removed 2 bases from V and 4 bases from J, with 3 bases in between. CDR3 protein: CASSLRYNEQFF. The CDR3 DNA reads TGTGCCAGCAGTTTACGTTACAATGAGCAGTTCTTC. Looking up the rest from reference TRBV28 and TRBJ2-1 gives the full variable domain: DVKVTQSSRYLVKRTGEKVFLECVQDMDHENMFWYRQDPGLGLRLIYFSYDVKMKEKGDIPEGYSVSREKKERFSLILESASTNQTSMYLCASSLRYNEQFFGPGTRLTVL.

The genes are TRBV7-3 and TRBJ2-1; TRBD2 agrees at 9 bases. The CDR3 runs to 17 residues. CDR1 is SGHTA, CDR2 FQGTGA, per germline. The junction had 12 bases not matched to a gene; V was cut back by 2 bases and J by 7 bases. As DNA, the CDR3 is TGTGCCAGCAGCTTAGCGGTTAGCGGGGGAGGCAGGAATGAGCAGTTCTTC. Its translation is CASSLAVSGGGRNEQFF.

This rearrangement joins TRBV19 to TRBJ1-4, with D hard to call. Germline CDR1 reads LNHDA; CDR2 reads SQIVND (reference sequence). V was clipped by 3 bases and J by 0 bases, with 5 bases between them. CDR3 length: 14 amino acids. Here the CDR3 reads CASSIQATNEKLFF. CDR3 bases: TGTGCCAGTAGTATCCAGGCAACTAATGAAAAACTGTTTTTT.

This clone came up a few times. The chain combines TRBV9 with TRBJ1-1; D unclear. V was trimmed by 4 bases and J by 1 base, leaving 11 bases between them. This CDR3 has 14 amino acids. Germline V gene sequence: CDR1 SGDLS, CDR2 YYNGEE. CDR3 region: CASSPPPGNTEAFF. In DNA, the CDR3 is TGTGCCAGCAGCCCTCCCCCGGGGAACACTGAAGCTTTCTTT.

The rearrangement joins TRBV19 to TRBJ2-3; 10 nucleotides line up with TRBD2. This CDR3 has 17 residues. Germline V gene lookup returns CDR1 LNHDA and CDR2 SQIVND (reference sequence). The J segment lost 0 bases and the V segment lost 4 bases, leaving 7 bases of the junction unmatched. The CDR3: CASSRWTSGRSTDTQYF. The CDR3 DNA reads TGTGCCAGTAGTAGATGGACTAGCGGCAGGAGCACAGATACGCAGTATTTT. Full variable domain (remainder filled in from reference TRBV19 and TRBJ2-3): DGGITQSPKYLFRKEGQNVTLSCEQNLNHDAMYWYRQDPGQGLRLIYYSQIVNDFQKGDIAEGYSVSREKKESFPLTVTSAQKNPTAFYLCASSRWTSGRSTDTQYFGPGTRLTVL.

By share of the sample, this clone is medium-sized. The V call is TRBV19, the J call TRBJ1-1; 9 positions agree with TRBD1. Germline V gives CDR1 LNHDA, CDR2 SQIVND (reference sequence). The CDR3 runs 15 residues. The ends lost 2 bases at V and 5 bases at J; junction bases unmatched: 6. The DNA for the CDR3 is TGTGCCAGTAGTATACTTCACAGGGGGCAAACTGAAGCTTTCTTT. It specifies CASSILHRGQTEAFF.

This rearrangement joins TRBV9 to TRBJ2-1; D unclear. CDR3 length equals 16 residues. V was trimmed by 5 bases and J by 4 bases, leaving 19 bases between them. The germline V gene has CDR1 SGDLS and CDR2 YYNGEE. CDR3 sequence: CASRGSATQDYNEQFF. Here the CDR3 DNA reads TGTGCCAGCAGGGGTTCGGCGACACAAGATTACAATGAGCAGTTCTTC.

This sequence joins TRBV27 and TRBJ2-1; the match to TRBD2 covers 8 bases. Germline trimming cut 2 bases from V and 4 bases from J; bases unmatched to any gene: 1. Germline V CDR1 and CDR2: MNHEY, SMNVEV (reference sequence). The CDR3 consists of 14 residues. CDR3 in amino acids: CASSLTSGYNEQFF. The CDR3 nucleotides are TGTGCCAGCAGTTTAACTAGCGGTTACAATGAGCAGTTCTTC.

This clone is labeled as medium-sized. The genes are TRBV27 and TRBJ2-1; D unclear. CDR3 length: 13 residues. The ends were cut back, 2 bases at V and 8 bases at J, with 10 bases in the middle. Germline assignment: CDR1 MNHEY and CDR2 SMNVEV (reference sequence). This chain's CDR3 is CASSLDWSDEQFF. The CDR3 bases are TGTGCCAGCAGTTTAGATTGGAGCGATGAGCAGTTCTTC.

The chain combines TRBV11-3 with TRBJ2-5; 7 positions match TRBD1. The CDR3 extends over 14 amino acids. From germline, CDR1 is SGHNT and CDR2 YENEEA. V lost 5 bases, J lost 1 base, and 4 bases stayed unmatched. The CDR3 loop is CASSAQGIQETQYF. The CDR3 DNA reads TGTGCCAGCAGCGCACAGGGGATCCAAGAGACCCAGTACTTC.

This clone was detected once. The chain couples TRBV5-6 to TRBJ2-7; 7 bases are shared with TRBD2. CDR3 length: 15 amino acids. Germline values: CDR1 SGHDT, CDR2 YYEEEE. V dropped 4 bases and J dropped 4; count of bases not matched to a gene: 11. The CDR3 region is CASSPGVGEGYEQYF. The CDR3 coding sequence is TGTGCCAGCAGCCCTGGGGTAGGGGAGGGGTACGAGCAGTACTTC. The variable domain in full, completed from reference TRBV5-6 and TRBJ2-7, reads DAGVTQSPTHLIKTRGQQVTLRCSPKSGHDTVSWYQQALGQGPQFIFQYYEEEERQRGNFPDRFSGHQFPNYSSELNVNALLLGDSALYLCASSPGVGEGYEQYFGPGTRLTVT.

The rearrangement links TRBV5-1 to TRBJ1-2; 10 bases agree with TRBD1. Trimming at V came to 4 bases and at J to 6 bases, leaving 6 bases not matched to a gene. This CDR3 has 14 residues. CDR1 and CDR2 from the germline V gene are SGHRS and YFSETQ. The chain's CDR3 is CASSNRQGAHGYTF. CDR3 in DNA: TGCGCCAGCAGCAATCGACAGGGGGCTCATGGCTACACCTTC.